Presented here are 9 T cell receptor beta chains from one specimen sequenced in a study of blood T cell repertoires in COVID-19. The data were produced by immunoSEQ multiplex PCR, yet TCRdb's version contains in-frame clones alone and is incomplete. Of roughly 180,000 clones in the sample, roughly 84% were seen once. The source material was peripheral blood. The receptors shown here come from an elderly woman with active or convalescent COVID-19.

The CDR3 bases are TGTGCCAGCAGCTCTCGAGCGGGAGCAGATACGCAGTATTTT. Encoded protein: CASSSRAGADTQYF. The V call is TRBV7-3, the J call TRBJ2-3; 8 nucleotides agree with TRBD2. Germline-derived CDR1 and CDR2 are SGHTA and FQGTGA. After removal of 4 bases from V and 4 bases from J, the junction contained 4 bases not matched to a gene. The CDR3 length is 14 residues. Complete variable domain (other parts from reference TRBV7-3 and TRBJ2-3): GAGVSQTPSNKVTEKGKYVELRCDPISGHTALYWYRQSLGQGPEFLIYFQGTGAADDSGLPNDRFFAVRPEGSVSTLKIQRTERGDSAVYLCASSSRAGADTQYFGPGTRLTVL.

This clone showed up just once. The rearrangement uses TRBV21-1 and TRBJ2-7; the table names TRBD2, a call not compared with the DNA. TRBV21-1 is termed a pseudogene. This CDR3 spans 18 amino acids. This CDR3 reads CASSKARSSGRAAYEQYF. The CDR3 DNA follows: TGTGCCAGCAGCAAAGCGCGGTCTAGCGGGAGGGCCGCCTACGAGCAGTACTTC.

In DNA form, the CDR3 reads TGTGCCAGCAGCCCCAGACAGAACTATGGCTACACCTTC. This codes for CASSPRQNYGYTF. This chain joins TRBV9 and TRBJ1-2; D is possibly TRBD1 (5 bases). This CDR3 comprises 13 residues. Per the germline V gene, CDR1 is SGDLS and CDR2 is YYNGEE. The V end was cut by 4 bases, the J end by 2 bases, with 9 bases between.

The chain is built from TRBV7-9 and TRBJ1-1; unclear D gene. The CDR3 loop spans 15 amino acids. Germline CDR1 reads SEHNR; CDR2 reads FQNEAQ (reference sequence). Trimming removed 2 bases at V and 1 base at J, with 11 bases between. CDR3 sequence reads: CASSLTALENTEAFF. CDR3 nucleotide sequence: TGTGCCAGCAGCTTAACCGCGTTAGAGAACACTGAAGCTTTCTTT.

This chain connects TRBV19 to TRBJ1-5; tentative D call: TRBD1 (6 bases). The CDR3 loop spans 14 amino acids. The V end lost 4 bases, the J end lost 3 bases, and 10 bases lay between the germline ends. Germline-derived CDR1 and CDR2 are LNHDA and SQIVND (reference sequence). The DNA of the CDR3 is TGTGCCAGTAGTAACCGACAGGTCAATCAGCCCCAGCATTTT. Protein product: CASSNRQVNQPQHF.

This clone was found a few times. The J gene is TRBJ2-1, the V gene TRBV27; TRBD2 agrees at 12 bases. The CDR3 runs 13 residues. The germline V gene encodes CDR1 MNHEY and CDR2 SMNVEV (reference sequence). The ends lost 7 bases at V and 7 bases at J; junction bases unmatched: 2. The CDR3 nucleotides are TGTGCCAGCATGCTAGCGGGAGGGAATGAGCAGTTCTTC. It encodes CASMLAGGNEQFF.

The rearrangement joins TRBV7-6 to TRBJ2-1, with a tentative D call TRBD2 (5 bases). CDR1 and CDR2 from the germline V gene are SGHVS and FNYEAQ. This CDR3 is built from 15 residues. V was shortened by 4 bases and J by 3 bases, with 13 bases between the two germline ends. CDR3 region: CASSSGRADYNEQFF. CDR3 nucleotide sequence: TGTGCCAGCAGCTCCGGGCGGGCAGACTACAATGAGCAGTTCTTC.

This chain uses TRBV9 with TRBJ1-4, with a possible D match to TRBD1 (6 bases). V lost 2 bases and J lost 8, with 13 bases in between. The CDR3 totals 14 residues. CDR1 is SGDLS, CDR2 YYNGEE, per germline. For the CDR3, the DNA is TGTGCCAGCAGCGTGTCAGGGGTAGGGGAAAAACTGTTTTTT. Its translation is CASSVSGVGEKLFF.

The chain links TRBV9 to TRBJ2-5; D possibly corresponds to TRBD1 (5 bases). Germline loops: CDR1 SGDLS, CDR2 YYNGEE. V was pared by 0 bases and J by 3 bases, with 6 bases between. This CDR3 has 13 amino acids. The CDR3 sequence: CASSVGREETQYF. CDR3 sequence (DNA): TGTGCCAGCAGCGTAGGCAGGGAAGAGACCCAGTACTTC.